The subject of this entry is one T cell receptor beta chain. Its antigen is unidentified. At one of its ends the junction is not consistent with the germline gene, which may arise from a read error. This record belongs to a study of esophageal squamous cell carcinoma under preoperative chemotherapy. Findings and limits, study-wide: After paclitaxel-nedaplatin, abundant clones were more likely to contract than amplify. Chemotherapy was followed by significantly higher TCR diversity in peripheral T cells only, not tumor-infiltrating lymphocytes.

In TCRdb, the PCR reads were re-called with MiXCR into one record per CDR3 protein. The table includes around 6,600 distinct CDR3 sequences, 25% to 40% detected once. Specified time point: before preoperative PTX-NDP chemotherapy. Paclitaxel-nedaplatin chemotherapy was given to patients ahead of their surgery. The CDR3 contains 20 residues. Germline assignment: CDR1 MNHEY and CDR2 SMNVEV (reference sequence). Specimen collection occurred from a patient given preoperative chemotherapy. This clonotype originated in a human donor with esophageal squamous cell carcinoma. The donor label of this sample is uncertain. The chain links TRBV27 to TRBJ2-7; D may be TRBD1 (6 bases). The DNA end is more similar to TRBJ2-4, so the J call may be wrong. The CDR3 nucleotides are TGTGCCAGCAGGTTAGAGCGGTTTAAAGAGGGGGAAGTAGCCAGAAACATTCAGTACTTC. As protein: CASRLERFKEGEVARNIQYF.